The rows below give T cell receptor beta chains drawn from one sample of a study of shared clonotypes between healthy human individuals. Profiling relied on immunoSEQ multiplex PCR, and the TCRdb table lists in-frame clones only, not all of them. The sample lists more than 450,000 clones, 79% occurring once. Sequenced input: PBMCs. The receptors stem from a woman aged 40 to 55 in good health. Some clones in this sample may be carry-over from other donors' samples. CDR3s include the opening cysteine and the closing phenylalanine or tryptophan. D genes are given only for firm matches. Not every row has a clone size; where given, it reads once, few, many or a size class.

D gene: TRBD2
V gene: TRBV14
J gene: TRBJ2-1
clone size: once
CDR3 protein: CASSPRLAGEGNEQFF
CDR3 DNA: TGTGCCAGCAGCCCCCGTCTAGCGGGAGAGGGGAATGAGCAGTTCTTC

D gene: TRBD2
V gene: TRBV7-3
J gene: TRBJ2-2
clone size: NA
CDR3 protein: CASRQGLGNTGELFF
CDR3 DNA: TGTGCCAGCAGGCAAGGACTAGGGAACACCGGGGAGCTGTTTTTT

D gene: NA
V gene: TRBV7-9
J gene: TRBJ2-3
clone size: NA
CDR3 protein: CASSLAADTDTQYF
CDR3 DNA: TGTGCCAGCAGCCTAGCAGCAGACACAGATACGCAGTATTTT

D gene: NA
V gene: TRBV18
J gene: TRBJ2-1
clone size: NA
CDR3 protein: CASSPQQGLYNEQFF
CDR3 DNA: TGTGCCAGCTCACCACAACAGGGCCTTTACAATGAGCAGTTCTTC

D gene: NA
V gene: TRBV7-6
J gene: TRBJ2-4
clone size: NA
CDR3 protein: CASSLVGPEDIQYF
CDR3 DNA: TGTGCCAGCAGCTTAGTAGGGCCTGAGGACATTCAGTACTTC

D gene: NA
V gene: TRBV19
J gene: TRBJ2-4
clone size: NA
CDR3 protein: CASSISSGAKNIQYF
CDR3 DNA: TGTGCCAGTAGTATCAGCTCTGGGGCCAAAAACATTCAGTACTTC

D gene: NA
V gene: TRBV29-1
J gene: TRBJ2-1
clone size: NA
CDR3 protein: CSGRGGFERYEQFF
CDR3 DNA: TGCAGCGGTAGAGGGGGATTCGAAAGGTATGAGCAGTTCTTC

D gene: NA
V gene: TRBV4-1
J gene: TRBJ2-2
clone size: NA
CDR3 protein: CASSQDQPGAGGELFF
CDR3 DNA: TGCGCCAGCAGCCAAGATCAGCCGGGGGCCGGCGGGGAGCTGTTTTTT

D gene: TRBD2
V gene: TRBV4-2
J gene: TRBJ2-3
clone size: NA
CDR3 protein: CASSQDFGRWGTDTQYF
CDR3 DNA: TGTGCCAGCAGCCAAGATTTCGGGAGGTGGGGCACAGATACGCAGTATTTT

D gene: NA
V gene: TRBV27
J gene: TRBJ1-2
clone size: NA
CDR3 protein: CASSLRKGLGYTF
CDR3 DNA: TGTGCCAGCAGTCTCAGGAAGGGTTTAGGCTACACCTTC

D gene: NA
V gene: TRBV15
J gene: TRBJ1-1
clone size: NA
CDR3 protein: CATSPRGGGNTEAFF
CDR3 DNA: TGTGCCACCAGCCCCAGAGGAGGGGGGAACACTGAAGCTTTCTTT

D gene: TRBD2
V gene: TRBV7-9
J gene: TRBJ2-1
clone size: NA
CDR3 protein: CASSWRFAGGPPGNEQFF
CDR3 DNA: TGTGCCAGCAGCTGGAGGTTCGCGGGAGGGCCCCCGGGGAATGAGCAGTTCTTC